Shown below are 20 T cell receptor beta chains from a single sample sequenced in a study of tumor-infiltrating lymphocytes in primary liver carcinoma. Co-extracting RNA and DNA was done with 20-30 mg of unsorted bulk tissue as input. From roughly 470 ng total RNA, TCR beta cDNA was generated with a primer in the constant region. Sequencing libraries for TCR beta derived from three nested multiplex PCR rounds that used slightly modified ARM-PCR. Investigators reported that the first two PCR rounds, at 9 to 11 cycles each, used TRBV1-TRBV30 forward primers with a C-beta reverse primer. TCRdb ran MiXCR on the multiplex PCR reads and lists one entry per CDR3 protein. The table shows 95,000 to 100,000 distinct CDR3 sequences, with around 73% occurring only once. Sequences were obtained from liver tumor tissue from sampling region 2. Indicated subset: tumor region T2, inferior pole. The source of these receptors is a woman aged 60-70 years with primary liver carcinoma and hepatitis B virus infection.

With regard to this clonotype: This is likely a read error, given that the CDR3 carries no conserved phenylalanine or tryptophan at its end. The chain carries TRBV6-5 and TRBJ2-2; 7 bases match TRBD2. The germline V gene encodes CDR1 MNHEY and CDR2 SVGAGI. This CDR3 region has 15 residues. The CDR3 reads CASSWDYSNTGELFV. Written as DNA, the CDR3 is TGCGCCAGCAGTTGGGACTACTCGAACACCGGGGAGCTGTTTGTT.

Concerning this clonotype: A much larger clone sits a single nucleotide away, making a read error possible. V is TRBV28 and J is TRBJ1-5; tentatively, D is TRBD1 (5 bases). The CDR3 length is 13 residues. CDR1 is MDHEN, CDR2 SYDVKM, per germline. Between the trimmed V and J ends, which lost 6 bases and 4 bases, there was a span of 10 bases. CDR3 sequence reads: CASRAGFNQPQHF. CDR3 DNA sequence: TGTGCCAGCAGAGCAGGGTTTAATCAGCCCCAGCATTTT.

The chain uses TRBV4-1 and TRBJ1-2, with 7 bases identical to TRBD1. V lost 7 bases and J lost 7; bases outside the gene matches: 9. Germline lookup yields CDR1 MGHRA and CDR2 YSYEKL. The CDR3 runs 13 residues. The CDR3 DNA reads TGCGCCAGCATCCCAACAGGGGCCCGTGGCTACACCTTC. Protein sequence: CASIPTGARGYTF.

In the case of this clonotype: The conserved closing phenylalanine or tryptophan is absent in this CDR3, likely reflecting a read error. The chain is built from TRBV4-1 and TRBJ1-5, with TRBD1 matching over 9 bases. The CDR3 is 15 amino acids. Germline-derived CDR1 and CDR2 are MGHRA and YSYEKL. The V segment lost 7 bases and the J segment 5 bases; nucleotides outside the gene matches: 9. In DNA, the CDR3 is TGCGCCAGCATCATTCGACAGGGGGGAGATCAGCCCCAGCATATT. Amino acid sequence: CASIIRQGGDQPQHI.

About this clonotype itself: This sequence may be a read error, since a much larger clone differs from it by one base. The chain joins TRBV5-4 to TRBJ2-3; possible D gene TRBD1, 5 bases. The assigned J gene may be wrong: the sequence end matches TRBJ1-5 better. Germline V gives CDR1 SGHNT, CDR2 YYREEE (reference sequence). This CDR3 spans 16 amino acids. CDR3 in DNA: TGTGCCAGCAGCTTGCCTAGCGGGGGTTACACAGATACGCAGCATTTT. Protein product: CASSLPSGGYTDTQHF.

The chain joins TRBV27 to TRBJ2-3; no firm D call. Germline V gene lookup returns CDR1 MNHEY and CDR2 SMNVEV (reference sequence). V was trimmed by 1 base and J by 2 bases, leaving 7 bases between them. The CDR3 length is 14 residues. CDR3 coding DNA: TGTGCCAGCAGTTTATACTACCCCACAGATACGCAGTATTTT. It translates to CASSLYYPTDTQYF.

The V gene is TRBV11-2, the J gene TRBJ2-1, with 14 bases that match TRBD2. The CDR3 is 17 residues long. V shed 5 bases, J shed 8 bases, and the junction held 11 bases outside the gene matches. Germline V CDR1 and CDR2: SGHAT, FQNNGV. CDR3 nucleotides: TGTGCCAGCAGCAGGAGACTAGCGGGGGGGTCGCGGGATGAGCAGTTCTTC. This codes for CASSRRLAGGSRDEQFF.

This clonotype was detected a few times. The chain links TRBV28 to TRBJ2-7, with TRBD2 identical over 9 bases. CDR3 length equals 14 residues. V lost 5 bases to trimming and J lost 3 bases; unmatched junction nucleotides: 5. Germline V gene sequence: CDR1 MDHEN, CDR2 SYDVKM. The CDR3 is CASSPLAGIYEQYF. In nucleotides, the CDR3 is TGTGCCAGCAGTCCTCTAGCGGGGATCTACGAGCAGTACTTC.

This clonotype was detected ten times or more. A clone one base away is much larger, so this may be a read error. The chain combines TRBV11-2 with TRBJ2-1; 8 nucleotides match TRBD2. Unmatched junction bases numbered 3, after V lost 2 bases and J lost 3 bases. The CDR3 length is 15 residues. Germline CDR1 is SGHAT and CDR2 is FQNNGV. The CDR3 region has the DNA TGTGCCAGCAGCTTAAGGGGACTAGACTACAATGAGCAGTTCTTC. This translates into CASSLRGLDYNEQFF.

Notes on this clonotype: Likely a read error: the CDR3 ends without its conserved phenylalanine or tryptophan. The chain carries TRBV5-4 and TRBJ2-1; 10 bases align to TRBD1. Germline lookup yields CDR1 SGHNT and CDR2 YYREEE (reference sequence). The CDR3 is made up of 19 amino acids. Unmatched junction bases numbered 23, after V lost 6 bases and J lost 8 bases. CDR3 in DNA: TGTGCCAGCACTCAAAAGACGCCGAGACAGGGGGCGGGGGGCGATGAGCAGTTCCTA. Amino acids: CASTQKTPRQGAGGDEQFL.

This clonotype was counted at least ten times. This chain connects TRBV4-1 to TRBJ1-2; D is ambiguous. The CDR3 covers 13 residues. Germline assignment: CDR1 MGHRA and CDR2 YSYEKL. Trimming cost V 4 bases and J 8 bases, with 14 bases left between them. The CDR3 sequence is CASSRESTVGYTF. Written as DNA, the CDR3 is TGCGCCAGCAGCCGAGAGTCCACGGTAGGCTACACCTTC.

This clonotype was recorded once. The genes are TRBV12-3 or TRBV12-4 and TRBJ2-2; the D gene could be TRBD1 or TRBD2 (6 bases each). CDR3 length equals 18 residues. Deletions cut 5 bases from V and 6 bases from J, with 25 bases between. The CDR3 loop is CASSHPSWGASDPGELFF. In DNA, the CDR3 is TGTGCCAGCAGTCATCCATCCTGGGGGGCCTCCGATCCCGGGGAGCTGTTTTTT.

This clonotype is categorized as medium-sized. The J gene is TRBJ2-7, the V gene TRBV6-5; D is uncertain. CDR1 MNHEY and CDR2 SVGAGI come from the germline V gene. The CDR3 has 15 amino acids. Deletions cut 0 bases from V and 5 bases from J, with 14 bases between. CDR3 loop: CASSYSVQDYHEQYF. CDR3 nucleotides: TGTGCCAGCAGTTACTCGGTCCAGGATTACCACGAGCAGTACTTC.

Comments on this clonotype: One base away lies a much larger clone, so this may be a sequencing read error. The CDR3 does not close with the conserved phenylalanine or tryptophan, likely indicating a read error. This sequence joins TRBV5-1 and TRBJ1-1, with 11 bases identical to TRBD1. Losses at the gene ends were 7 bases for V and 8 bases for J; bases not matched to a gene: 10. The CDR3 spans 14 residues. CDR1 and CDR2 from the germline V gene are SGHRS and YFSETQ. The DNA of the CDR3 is TGCGCCAGCCGAGGACAGGGGGCTTTATCAGAAGCTTTCCTT. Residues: CASRGQGALSEAFL.

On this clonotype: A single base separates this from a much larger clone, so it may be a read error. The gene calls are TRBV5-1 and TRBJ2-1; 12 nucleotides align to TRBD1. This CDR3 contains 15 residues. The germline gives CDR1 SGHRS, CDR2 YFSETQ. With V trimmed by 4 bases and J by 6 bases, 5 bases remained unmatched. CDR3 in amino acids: CASSLLGQGANEQFF. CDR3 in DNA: TGCGCCAGCAGCCTACTGGGACAGGGGGCCAATGAGCAGTTCTTC.

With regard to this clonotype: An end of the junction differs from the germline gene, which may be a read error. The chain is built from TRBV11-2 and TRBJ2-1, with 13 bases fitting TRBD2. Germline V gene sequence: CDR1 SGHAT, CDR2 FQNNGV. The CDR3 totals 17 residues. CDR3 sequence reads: CASSLGLLAGGPNEQFF. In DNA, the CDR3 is TGTGCTAGCAGCTTAGGTCTACTAGCGGGAGGGCCGAATGAGCAGTTCTTC.

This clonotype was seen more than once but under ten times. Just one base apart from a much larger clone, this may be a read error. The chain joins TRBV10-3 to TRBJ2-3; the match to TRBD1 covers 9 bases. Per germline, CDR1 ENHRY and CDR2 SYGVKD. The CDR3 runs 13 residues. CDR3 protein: CTISEGQGHTQYF. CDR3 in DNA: TGTACCATCAGTGAGGGACAGGGTCATACGCAGTATTTT.

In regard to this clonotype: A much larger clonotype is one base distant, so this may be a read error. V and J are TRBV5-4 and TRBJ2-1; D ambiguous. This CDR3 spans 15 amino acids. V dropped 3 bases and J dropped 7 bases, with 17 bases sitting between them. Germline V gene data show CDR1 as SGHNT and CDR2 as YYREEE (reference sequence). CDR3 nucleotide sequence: TGTGCCAGCAGCTGTCGCTCTACCCGTAGGAATGAGCAGTTCTTC. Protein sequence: CASSCRSTRRNEQFF.

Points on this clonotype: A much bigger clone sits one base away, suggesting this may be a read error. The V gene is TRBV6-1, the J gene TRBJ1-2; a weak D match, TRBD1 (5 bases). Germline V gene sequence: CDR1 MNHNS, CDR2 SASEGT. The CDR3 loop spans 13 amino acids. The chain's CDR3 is CAISVGGNYGYTF. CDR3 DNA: TGTGCCATCAGTGTCGGGGGGAACTATGGCTACACCTTC.

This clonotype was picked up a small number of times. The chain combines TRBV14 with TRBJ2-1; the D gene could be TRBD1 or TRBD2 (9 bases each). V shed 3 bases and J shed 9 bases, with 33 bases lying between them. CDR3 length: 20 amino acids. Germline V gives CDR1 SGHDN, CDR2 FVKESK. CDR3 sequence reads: CASSHLTGGKTSGRVGEQFF. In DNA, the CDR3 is TGTGCCAGCAGCCACCTGACAGGGGGGAAGACTAGCGGCCGGGTAGGTGAGCAGTTCTTC.